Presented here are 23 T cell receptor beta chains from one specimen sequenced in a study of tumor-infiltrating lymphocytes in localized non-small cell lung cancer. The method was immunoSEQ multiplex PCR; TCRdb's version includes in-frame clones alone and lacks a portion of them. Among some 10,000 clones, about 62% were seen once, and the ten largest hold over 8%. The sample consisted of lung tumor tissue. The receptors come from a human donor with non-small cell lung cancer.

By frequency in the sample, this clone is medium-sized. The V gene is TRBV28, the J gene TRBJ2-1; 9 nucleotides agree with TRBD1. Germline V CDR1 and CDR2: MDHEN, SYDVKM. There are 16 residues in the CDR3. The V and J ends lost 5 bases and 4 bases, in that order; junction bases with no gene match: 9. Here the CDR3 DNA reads TGTGCCAGCAGTCCCGACAGGGGGGTTGGGTACAATGAGCAGTTCTTC. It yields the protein CASSPDRGVGYNEQFF.

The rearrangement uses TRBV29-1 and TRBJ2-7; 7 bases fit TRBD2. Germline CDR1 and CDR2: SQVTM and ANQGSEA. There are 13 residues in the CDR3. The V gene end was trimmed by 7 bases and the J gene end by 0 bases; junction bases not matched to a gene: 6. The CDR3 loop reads CSGYSGHSYEQYF. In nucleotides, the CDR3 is TGCAGCGGCTATAGCGGGCACTCCTACGAGCAGTACTTC.

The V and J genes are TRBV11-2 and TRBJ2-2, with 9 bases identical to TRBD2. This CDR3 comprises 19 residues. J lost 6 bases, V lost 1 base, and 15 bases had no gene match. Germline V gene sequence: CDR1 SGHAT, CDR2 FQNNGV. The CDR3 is CASSLGDSGGLGWAGELFF. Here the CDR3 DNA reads TGTGCCAGCAGCTTAGGGGATAGCGGGGGCTTAGGCTGGGCCGGGGAGCTGTTTTTT. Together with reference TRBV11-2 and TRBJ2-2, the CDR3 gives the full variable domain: EAGVAQSPRYKIIEKRQSVAFWCNPISGHATLYWYQQILGQGPKLLIQFQNNGVVDDSQLPKDRFSAERLKGVDSTLKIQPAKLEDSAVYLCASSLGDSGGLGWAGELFFGEGSRLTVL.

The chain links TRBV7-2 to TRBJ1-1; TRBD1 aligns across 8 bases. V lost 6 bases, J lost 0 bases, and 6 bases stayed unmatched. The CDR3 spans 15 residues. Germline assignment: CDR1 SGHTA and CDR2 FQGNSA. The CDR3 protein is CASSSRTGLNTEAFF. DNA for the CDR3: TGTGCCAGCAGTTCCAGGACAGGGCTGAACACTGAAGCTTTCTTT.

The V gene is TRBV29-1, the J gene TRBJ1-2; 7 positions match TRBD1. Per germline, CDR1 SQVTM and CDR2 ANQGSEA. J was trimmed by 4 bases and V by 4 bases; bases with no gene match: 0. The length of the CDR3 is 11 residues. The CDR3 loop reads CSVGQGYGYTF. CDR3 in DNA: TGCAGCGTTGGACAGGGCTATGGCTACACCTTC.

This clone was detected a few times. The CDR3 reads CASSLGTGAFTDTQYF. DNA for the CDR3: TGCGCCAGCAGCTTGGGGACAGGAGCTTTCACAGATACGCAGTATTTT. The chain couples TRBV5-1 to TRBJ2-3, with TRBD1 matching over 7 bases. The CDR3 runs to 16 residues. The germline gives CDR1 SGHRS, CDR2 YFSETQ. Losses at the gene ends were 0 bases for V and 2 bases for J; bases not matched to a gene: 6.

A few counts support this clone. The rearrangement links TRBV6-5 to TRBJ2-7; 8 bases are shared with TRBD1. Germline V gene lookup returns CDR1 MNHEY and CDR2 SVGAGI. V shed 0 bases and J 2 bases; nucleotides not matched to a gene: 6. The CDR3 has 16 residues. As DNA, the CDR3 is TGTGCCAGCAGTTACTCGGCAGGGGGCGTCACCTACGAGCAGTACTTC. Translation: CASSYSAGGVTYEQYF.

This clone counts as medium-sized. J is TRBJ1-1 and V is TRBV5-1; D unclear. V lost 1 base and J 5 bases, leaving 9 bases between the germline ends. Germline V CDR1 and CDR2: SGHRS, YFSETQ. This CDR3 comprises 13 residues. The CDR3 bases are TGCGCCAGCAGCTTGACAGACAATACTGAAGCTTTCTTT. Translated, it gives CASSLTDNTEAFF.

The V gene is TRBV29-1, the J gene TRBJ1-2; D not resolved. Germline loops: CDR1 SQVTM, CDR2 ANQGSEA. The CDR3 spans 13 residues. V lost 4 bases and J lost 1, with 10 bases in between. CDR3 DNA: TGCAGCGTTGCTAAGGAGTTTAACTATGGCTACACCTTC. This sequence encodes CSVAKEFNYGYTF.

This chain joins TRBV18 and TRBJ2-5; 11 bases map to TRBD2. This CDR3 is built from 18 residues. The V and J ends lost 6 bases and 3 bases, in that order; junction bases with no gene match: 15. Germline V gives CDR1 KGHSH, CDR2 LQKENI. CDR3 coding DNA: TGTGCCAGCTCTCCCCTAGCGGGGGGAGCCTTTTCCGAAGAGACCCAGTACTTC. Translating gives CASSPLAGGAFSEETQYF.

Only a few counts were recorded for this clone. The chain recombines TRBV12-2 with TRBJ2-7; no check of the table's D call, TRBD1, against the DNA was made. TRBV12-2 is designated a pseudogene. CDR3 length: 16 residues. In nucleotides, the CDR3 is TGTGCAAGTCGCTTGACAGGGGGCCGATCCTCCTACGAGCAGTACTTC. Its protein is CASRLTGGRSSYEQYF.

CDR3 protein: CASSSNGQYYEQYF. In DNA form, the CDR3 reads TGCGCCAGCAGCTCTAACGGGCAATACTACGAGCAGTACTTC. The chain couples TRBV5-1 to TRBJ2-7, with D unclear. There are 14 residues in the CDR3. Germline CDR1 reads SGHRS; CDR2 reads YFSETQ. V shed 3 bases and J shed 3 bases, with 13 bases lying between them.

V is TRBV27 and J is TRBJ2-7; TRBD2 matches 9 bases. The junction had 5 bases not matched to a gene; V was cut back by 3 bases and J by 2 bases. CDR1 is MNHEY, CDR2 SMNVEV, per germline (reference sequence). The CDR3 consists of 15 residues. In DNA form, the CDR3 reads TGTGCCAGCAGTTTTCTTGCTAGCGGGACCTACGAGCAGTACTTC. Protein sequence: CASSFLASGTYEQYF.

CDR3 bases: TGCGCCAGCCGTCGACAGGGGGCGAGTAAACTGTTTTTT. Translating gives CASRRQGASKLFF. V and J are TRBV5-1 and TRBJ1-4; 10 nucleotides match TRBD1. CDR3 length: 13 residues. Looked up from germline, CDR1 is SGHRS and CDR2 is YFSETQ. Germline trimming cut 7 bases from V and 11 bases from J; bases unmatched to any gene: 8.

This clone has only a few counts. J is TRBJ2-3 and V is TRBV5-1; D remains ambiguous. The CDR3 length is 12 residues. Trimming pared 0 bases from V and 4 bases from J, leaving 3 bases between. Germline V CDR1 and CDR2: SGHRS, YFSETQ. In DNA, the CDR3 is TGCGCCAGCAGCTTGGTCCCAGATACGCAGTATTTT. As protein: CASSLVPDTQYF.

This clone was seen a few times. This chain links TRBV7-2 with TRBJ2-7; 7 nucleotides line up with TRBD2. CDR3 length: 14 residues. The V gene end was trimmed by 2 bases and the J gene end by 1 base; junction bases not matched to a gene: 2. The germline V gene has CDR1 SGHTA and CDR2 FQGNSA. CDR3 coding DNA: TGTGCCAGCAGCTTACTAGCGGATTCCTACGAGCAGTACTTC. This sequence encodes CASSLLADSYEQYF.

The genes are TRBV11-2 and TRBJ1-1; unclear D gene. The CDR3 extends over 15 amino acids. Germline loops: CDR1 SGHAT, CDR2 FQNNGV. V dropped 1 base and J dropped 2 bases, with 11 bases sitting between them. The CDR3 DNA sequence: TGTGCCAGCAGCTTAGCGGCAGGCCTTAACACTGAAGCTTTCTTT. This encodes CASSLAAGLNTEAFF.

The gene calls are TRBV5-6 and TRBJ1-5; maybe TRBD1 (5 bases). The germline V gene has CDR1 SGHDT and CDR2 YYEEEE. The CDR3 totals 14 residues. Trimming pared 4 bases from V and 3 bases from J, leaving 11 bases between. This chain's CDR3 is CASSRPGLNQPQHF. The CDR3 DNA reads TGTGCCAGCAGCCGTCCGGGGCTCAATCAGCCCCAGCATTTT.

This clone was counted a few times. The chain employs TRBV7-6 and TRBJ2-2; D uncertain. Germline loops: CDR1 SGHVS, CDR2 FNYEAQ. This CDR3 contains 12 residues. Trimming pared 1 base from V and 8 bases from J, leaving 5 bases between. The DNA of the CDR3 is TGTGCCAGCAGCTTAGACGGGGGGGAGCTGTTTTTT. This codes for CASSLDGGELFF.

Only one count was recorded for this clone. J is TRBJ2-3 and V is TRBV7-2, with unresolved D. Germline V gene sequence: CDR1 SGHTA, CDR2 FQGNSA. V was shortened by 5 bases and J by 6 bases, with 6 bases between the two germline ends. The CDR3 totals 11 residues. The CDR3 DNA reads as TGTGCCAGCAGCCCCTGGGATACGCAGTATTTT. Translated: CASSPWDTQYF. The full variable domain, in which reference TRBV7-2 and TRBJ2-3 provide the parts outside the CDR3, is GAGVSQSPSNKVTEKGKDVELRCDPISGHTALYWYRQSLGQGLEFLIYFQGNSAPDKSGLPSDRFSAERTGGSVSTLTIQRTQQEDSAVYLCASSPWDTQYFGPGTRLTVL.

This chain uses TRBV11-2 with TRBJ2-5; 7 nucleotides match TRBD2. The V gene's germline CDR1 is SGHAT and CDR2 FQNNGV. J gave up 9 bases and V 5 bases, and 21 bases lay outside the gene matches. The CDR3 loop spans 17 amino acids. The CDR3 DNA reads TGTGCCAGCAGCCTAACAAAGCGGACTAGGCAAGTCGAGGCCCAGTACTTC. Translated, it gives CASSLTKRTRQVEAQYF.

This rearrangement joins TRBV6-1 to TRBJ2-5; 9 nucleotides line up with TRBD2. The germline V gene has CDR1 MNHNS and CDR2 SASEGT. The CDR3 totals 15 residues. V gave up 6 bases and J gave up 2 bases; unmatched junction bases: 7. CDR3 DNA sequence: TGTGCCAGCAGGCATACCGGACTAGCGCAAGAGACCCAGTACTTC. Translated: CASRHTGLAQETQYF.

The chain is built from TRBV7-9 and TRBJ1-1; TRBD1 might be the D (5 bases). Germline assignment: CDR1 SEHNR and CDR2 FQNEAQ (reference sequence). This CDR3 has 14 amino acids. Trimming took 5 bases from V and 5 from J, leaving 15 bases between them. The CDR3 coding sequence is TGTGCCAGCAGCCACTTCGGGGGGTTAACTGAAGCTTTCTTT. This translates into CASSHFGGLTEAFF. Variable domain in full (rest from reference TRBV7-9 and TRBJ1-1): DTGVSQNPRHKITKRGQNVTFRCDPISEHNRLYWYRQTLGQGPEFLTYFQNEAQLEKSRLLSDRFSAERPKGSFSTLEIQRTEQGDSAMYLCASSHFGGLTEAFFGQGTRLTVV.